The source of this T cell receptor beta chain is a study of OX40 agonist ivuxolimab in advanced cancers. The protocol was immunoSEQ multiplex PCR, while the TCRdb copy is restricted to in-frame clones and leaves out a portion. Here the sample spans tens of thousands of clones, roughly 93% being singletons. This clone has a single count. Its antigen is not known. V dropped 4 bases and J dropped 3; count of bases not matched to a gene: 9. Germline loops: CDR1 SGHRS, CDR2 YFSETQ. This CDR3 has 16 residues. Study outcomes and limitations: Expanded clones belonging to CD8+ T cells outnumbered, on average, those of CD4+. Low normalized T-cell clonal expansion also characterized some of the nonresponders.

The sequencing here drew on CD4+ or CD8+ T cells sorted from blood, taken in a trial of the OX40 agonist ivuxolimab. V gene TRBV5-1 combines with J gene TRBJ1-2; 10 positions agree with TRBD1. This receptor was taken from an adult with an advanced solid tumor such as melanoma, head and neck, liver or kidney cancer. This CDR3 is CASSLPTGTGDYGYTF. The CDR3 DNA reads TGCGCCAGCAGCCTCCCGACGGGGACAGGGGACTATGGCTACACCTTC.